Below, 25 T cell receptor beta chains from the same sample are listed, as sequenced in a study of blood T cells in healthy people across ages (dated by TCRdb to about 2015). Library generation was performed with 5' RACE. Sequencing took place on an Illumina HiSeq 2500. A second roughly 6 to 11 cycle PCR used a sample-barcoded 5' primer and a J-beta primer mix. The raw public reads went through TCRdb reprocessing: fastp at Q25, MiXCR clone calling, in-frame beta chains kept. Rows are unified per CDR3 protein, each entry keeping the most common DNA and genes. The sample table shows some 940,000 distinct CDR3 sequences, and 25% to 30% are seen once. The leading ten clones occupy around 9.6% of the sample. The same specimen was also included in a second study, on T cells of mothers and their children.

The sample comprised blood. These receptors originate from a woman aged 40 to 50 in good health.

In the case of this clonotype: The junction does not match germline at one end; this may be a read error. This sequence joins TRBV5-1 and TRBJ2-5, with 7 bases that match TRBD1. Germline V gene lookup returns CDR1 SGHRS and CDR2 YFSETQ. CDR3 length: 14 amino acids. The CDR3: CASNLDRPRETQYF. The CDR3 region has the DNA TGCGCCAGCAACTTGGACAGGCCCCGCGAGACCCAGTACTTC.

V and J are TRBV14 and TRBJ2-1; D unresolved. Trimming took off 1 base at V and 7 bases at J, with 8 bases between the two ends. The CDR3 loop spans 13 amino acids. Germline V gives CDR1 SGHDN, CDR2 FVKESK. This CDR3 is CASSQVEWNEQFF. The DNA for the CDR3 is TGTGCCAGCAGCCAAGTAGAGTGGAATGAGCAGTTCTTC.

The chain couples TRBV28 to TRBJ2-5; 10 positions agree with TRBD2. Matching the DNA end better, TRBJ2-7 makes the J call doubtful. This CDR3 has 14 amino acids. Looked up from germline, CDR1 is MDHEN and CDR2 is SYDVKM. The CDR3 sequence is CASEQAGGPHEQYF. The CDR3 DNA sequence: TGTGCCAGCGAGCAAGCGGGAGGGCCCCACGAGCAGTACTTC.

This clonotype was counted ten times or more. J is TRBJ2-5 and V is TRBV7-9; 7 nucleotides align to TRBD1. Germline V gene data show CDR1 as SEHNR and CDR2 as FQNEAQ (reference sequence). V was pared by 5 bases and J by 0 bases, with 6 bases of the junction left unmatched. CDR3 length: 15 residues. The CDR3 nucleotides are TGTGCCAGCAGCAACCTACAGGGGCACCAAGAGACCCAGTACTTC. This sequence encodes CASSNLQGHQETQYF.

The chain links TRBV14 to TRBJ2-1; 8 bases map to TRBD1. The CDR3 loop spans 15 amino acids. In germline, CDR1 is SGHDN, CDR2 FVKESK. Trimming took 1 base from V and 11 from J; bases not matched to a gene: 10. This CDR3 reads CASSQALGQGTQQFF. CDR3 nucleotides: TGTGCCAGCAGCCAAGCACTAGGACAGGGAACGCAGCAGTTCTTC.

The chain has TRBV6-5 and TRBJ1-2, with D uncertain. Germline V gives CDR1 MNHEY, CDR2 SVGAGI. The CDR3 totals 12 residues. The V end lost 8 bases, the J end lost 1 base, and 8 bases lay between the germline ends. The CDR3 is CASGYINYGYTF. The DNA for the CDR3 is TGTGCCAGCGGGTACATTAACTATGGCTACACCTTC.

This sequence joins TRBV9 and TRBJ1-4; D call uncertain. Germline V CDR1 and CDR2: SGDLS, YYNGEE. Trimming removed 3 bases at V and 4 bases at J, with 13 bases between. The CDR3 is 15 amino acids. CDR3 residues: CASSARTEYNEKLFF. The CDR3 DNA follows: TGTGCCAGCAGCGCCAGGACGGAGTATAATGAAAAACTGTTTTTT. Supplemented by reference TRBV9 and TRBJ1-4, the full variable domain reads DSGVTQTPKHLITATGQRVTLRCSPRSGDLSVYWYQQSLDQGLQFLIQYYNGEERAKGNILERFSAQQFPDLHSELNLSSLELGDSALYFCASSARTEYNEKLFFGSGTQLSVL.

This clonotype was counted a few times. CDR3 nucleotide sequence: TGTGCCAGCAGTTTTGTAAGGGTGAACTATGGCTACACCTTC. As protein: CASSFVRVNYGYTF. The chain has TRBV12-3 or TRBV12-4 and TRBJ1-2; unclear D gene. Trimming took 3 bases from V and 2 from J, leaving 10 bases between them. This CDR3 spans 14 amino acids.

CDR3 sequence reads: CASSPFETGEGNQPQHF. The CDR3 DNA is TGCGCCAGCAGCCCCTTCGAGACAGGGGAGGGCAATCAGCCCCAGCATTTT. V usage is TRBV4-1 and J usage is TRBJ1-5, with TRBD1 identical over 8 bases. This CDR3 comprises 17 residues. CDR1 and CDR2 (germline): MGHRA, YSYEKL. V dropped 4 bases and J dropped 2; count of bases not matched to a gene: 10.

This clonotype was counted at least ten times. This rearrangement joins TRBV24-1 to TRBJ2-5, with 10 bases identical to TRBD2. J was trimmed by 2 bases and V by 7 bases; bases with no gene match: 6. This CDR3 contains 15 residues. CDR1 is KGHDR, CDR2 SFDVKD, per germline. Written as DNA, the CDR3 is TGTGCCACCAGCAGGACTAGCGGTGAACAAGAGACCCAGTACTTC. Protein sequence: CATSRTSGEQETQYF.

The chain has TRBV20-1 and TRBJ2-2; TRBD1 might be the D (5 bases). This CDR3 has 15 amino acids. V was shortened by 1 base and J by 1 base, with 10 bases between the two germline ends. Germline CDR1 is DFQATT and CDR2 is SNEGSKA (reference sequence). CDR3 sequence reads: CSARVNRQNTGELFF. CDR3 bases: TGCAGTGCTAGAGTTAACAGGCAGAACACCGGGGAGCTGTTTTTT.

The chain joins TRBV10-3 to TRBJ2-5; D may be TRBD2 (6 bases). CDR1 and CDR2 (germline): ENHRY, SYGVKD. V lost 5 bases to trimming and J lost 6 bases, with 13 bases between them. The CDR3 contains 13 residues. CDR3 residues: CAISFGEAKTQYF. Here the CDR3 DNA reads TGTGCCATCAGTTTTGGGGAGGCGAAGACCCAGTACTTC.

For this clonotype: Possible read error: a much larger clone is one base away. The chain recombines TRBV4-3 with TRBJ2-1; 11 nucleotides line up with TRBD2. From germline, CDR1 is LGHNA and CDR2 YSLEER. V was clipped by 0 bases and J by 13 bases; unmatched bases: 20. The CDR3 consists of 19 residues. The CDR3 protein is CASSQDVSSGGLPQETQFF. The CDR3 region has the DNA TGCGCCAGCAGCCAAGATGTTTCTAGCGGGGGGTTGCCTCAAGAGACCCAGTTCTTC.

The rearrangement joins TRBV7-2 to TRBJ2-5; TRBD1 matches 7 bases. Trimming cost V 0 bases and J 4 bases; bases outside gene matches: 14. CDR3 size: 18 residues. Germline assignment: CDR1 SGHTA and CDR2 FQGNSA. CDR3 DNA: TGTGCCAGCAGCTTAGCGGGGTCCACAGGGGCATCAGGAGAGACCCAGTACTTC. Its translation is CASSLAGSTGASGETQYF.

On this clonotype itself: One base away lies a much larger clone, so this may be a sequencing read error. This chain joins TRBV7-9 and TRBJ2-7; D is perhaps TRBD1 (6 bases). CDR1 and CDR2 (germline): SEHNR, FQNEAQ (reference sequence). The CDR3 totals 14 residues. V lost 8 bases to trimming and J lost 5 bases, with 19 bases between them. The CDR3 loop is CASGPGTTTNEQYF. DNA for the CDR3: TGTGCCAGCGGACCCGGGACAACCACCAACGAGCAGTACTTC.

Worth noting for this clonotype: This may arise from a read error, as a much more abundant clone is one base away. The chain is built from TRBV11-2 and TRBJ2-1, with D maybe TRBD2 (6 bases). This CDR3 contains 18 residues. V was pared by 4 bases and J by 0 bases, with 19 bases between. Germline CDR1 is SGHAT and CDR2 is FQNNGV. The CDR3 nucleotides read TGTGCCAGCAGCTATTTGGCGGGGTGCCGAAACTCCTACAATGAGCAGTTCTTC. Amino acid sequence: CASSYLAGCRNSYNEQFF.

This clonotype was observed a few times. This sequence may be a read error, since a much larger clone differs from it by one base. This chain joins TRBV7-8 and TRBJ1-1, with D perhaps matching TRBD1 (5 bases). Per germline, CDR1 SGHVS and CDR2 FQNEAQ. The length of the CDR3 is 14 residues. Trimming cost V 7 bases and J 0 bases, with 12 bases left between them. The CDR3 coding sequence is TGTGCCAGCAACCCTAGGGGTCTGAACACTGAAGCTTTCTTT. Translating it yields CASNPRGLNTEAFF.

In this sample, this clonotype turned up many times. V gene TRBV20-1 combines with J gene TRBJ2-5; tentatively, D is TRBD1 (6 bases). Germline lookup yields CDR1 DFQATT and CDR2 SNEGSKA (reference sequence). The CDR3 has 15 residues. V lost 1 base to trimming and J lost 0 bases, with 12 bases between them. In DNA, the CDR3 is TGCAGTGCTAGAGCCCTGACAGGAGACCAAGAGACCCAGTACTTC. Amino acid sequence: CSARALTGDQETQYF.

About this clonotype: A much larger clone is a single base away; this may be a read error. The chain has TRBV4-1 and TRBJ2-5; D might be TRBD1 or TRBD2, each matching 5 bases. This CDR3 region has 15 residues. Germline CDR1 is MGHRA and CDR2 is YSYEKL. The DNA for the CDR3 is TGCGCCCGCAGCCTTGACGGGACGGGAAAAGAGACCCAGTACTTC. It is translated as CARSLDGTGKETQYF.

The chain recombines TRBV5-6 with TRBJ1-5, with D perhaps matching TRBD1 (6 bases). There are 14 residues in the CDR3. V lost 4 bases to trimming and J lost 3 bases, with 11 bases between them. CDR1 and CDR2 from the germline V gene are SGHDT and YYEEEE. Written as DNA, the CDR3 is TGTGCCAGCAGCGGGACACTTACCAATCAGCCCCAGCATTTT. Protein product: CASSGTLTNQPQHF.

This rearrangement joins TRBV5-5 to TRBJ2-3; D gene ambiguous. CDR1 and CDR2 (germline): SGHKS, YYEKEE (reference sequence). The CDR3 has 13 amino acids. V lost 0 bases to trimming and J lost 6 bases, with 8 bases between them. CDR3 sequence: CASSLEEWDTQYF. The CDR3 nucleotides are TGTGCCAGCAGCTTGGAAGAATGGGATACGCAGTATTTT.

This clonotype has a count of ten or more. CDR3 DNA sequence: TGCGCCAGCAGCTTGGGAGTGGAATCCTACAATGAGCAGTTCTTC. Translating it yields CASSLGVESYNEQFF. This chain joins TRBV5-1 and TRBJ2-1; D is unresolved. The CDR3 is 15 amino acids. Per the germline V gene, CDR1 is SGHRS and CDR2 is YFSETQ. Trimming left V 0 bases short and J 1 base short, with 8 bases between.

The rearrangement joins TRBV30 to TRBJ2-1; D could derive from TRBD1 or TRBD2 (5 bases each). This CDR3 has 13 amino acids. Germline V gene sequence: CDR1 GTSNPN, CDR2 SVGIG (reference sequence). V was cut by 2 bases and J by 5 bases, with 10 bases left in between. Here the CDR3 DNA reads TGTGCCTGGAGTTACCGGGGACACAATGAGCAGTTCTTC. Amino acid sequence: CAWSYRGHNEQFF.

The CDR3 loop reads CASSEGGASSGELFF. The CDR3 DNA reads TGTGCCAGCAGTGAAGGGGGCGCGAGTTCCGGGGAGCTGTTTTTT. The V and J genes are TRBV6-1 and TRBJ2-2, with D possibly TRBD1 on 5 matching bases. This CDR3 region has 15 residues. Trimming removed 1 base from V and 6 bases from J, with 12 bases in between. CDR1 is MNHNS and CDR2 is SASEGT in the germline V gene.

The chain carries TRBV2 and TRBJ1-4; D perhaps matches TRBD1 (6 bases). V was clipped by 8 bases and J by 5 bases, with 12 bases between them. The CDR3 has 13 amino acids. Germline V gene lookup returns CDR1 SNHLY and CDR2 FYNNEI. The CDR3 here is CASARTENEKLFF. The CDR3 DNA is TGTGCCAGCGCTAGGACAGAGAATGAAAAACTGTTTTTT.